This T cell receptor beta chain was sequenced in a study of control samples from healthy donors and cancer patients. Assay used: immunoSEQ multiplex PCR; TCRdb lists only in-frame clones, some missing. Counted here are over 150,000 clones, 85% to 95% occurring once; the ten biggest clones make up about 5.6%. Germline values: CDR1 SGHAT, CDR2 FQNNGV. Trimming stripped 1 base from V and 1 base from J, with 7 bases between. The CDR3 covers 14 residues. Regarding this clone: This CDR3 is also generated by other DNA sequences in the sample.

The chain is built from TRBV11-2 and TRBJ1-1, with D tentatively TRBD1 (5 bases). The sequenced material came from blood. This receptor was taken from a man in his forties in good health. For the CDR3, the DNA is TGTGCCAGCAGCTTAGTCCAGGGGAACACTGAAGCTTTCTTT. It codes for CASSLVQGNTEAFF.